Below are 19 T cell receptor beta chains sequenced from a single sample in a study of patients and donors after allogeneic stem cell transplantation. MiXCR, run by TCRdb on the RT-PCR reads, gives a single entry per CDR3 protein. The table includes about 40,000 distinct CDR3 sequences, over 25% detected once. The sequenced sample consisted of blood, either unsorted or a sorted T cell fraction (not recorded which). These TCRs come from a human donor who was either an allogeneic HSCT recipient or a stem cell or donor lymphocyte infusion donor (not recorded which). It is not recorded whose cells these are; they may come from a transplant donor.

This clonotype was found a few times. V is TRBV5-1 and J is TRBJ2-2; D gene ambiguous. Trimming took off 0 bases at V and 1 base at J, with 10 bases between the two ends. Germline-derived CDR1 and CDR2 are SGHRS and YFSETQ. CDR3 size: 16 residues. CDR3 sequence reads: CASSLDYTVNTGELFF. The CDR3 nucleotides read TGCGCCAGCAGCTTGGATTATACAGTGAACACCGGGGAGCTGTTTTTT.

The CDR3 protein is CASSLLTVKNEQFF. The CDR3 DNA reads as TGCGCCAGCAGCTTGTTGACGGTCAAAAATGAGCAGTTCTTC. This chain links TRBV5-1 with TRBJ2-1, with D unclear. CDR3 size: 14 residues. CDR1 is SGHRS and CDR2 is YFSETQ in the germline V gene. V lost 1 base, J lost 7 bases, and 12 bases lay in between.

This chain uses TRBV11-1 with TRBJ2-2; 7 nucleotides align to TRBD1. Trimming at V came to 5 bases and at J to 6 bases, leaving 9 bases not matched to a gene. In germline, CDR1 is SGHAT, CDR2 FQDESV (reference sequence). This CDR3 has 15 amino acids. The CDR3 here is CASSLRDSLSGELFF. The CDR3 DNA reads TGTGCCAGCAGCCTCCGGGACAGCCTGTCCGGGGAGCTGTTTTTT. Combining the CDR3 with reference TRBV11-1 and TRBJ2-2 gives the whole variable domain EAEVAQSPRYKITEKSQAVAFWCDPISGHATLYWYRQILGQGPELLVQFQDESVVDDSQLPKDRFSAERLKGVDSTLKIQPAELGDSAMYLCASSLRDSLSGELFFGEGSRLTVL.

In its sample, this clonotype was seen a few times. J is TRBJ1-2 and V is TRBV20-1; unclear D gene. The CDR3 runs to 15 residues. V was clipped by 0 bases and J by 3 bases, with 14 bases between them. From germline, CDR1 is DFQATT and CDR2 SNEGSKA (reference sequence). In nucleotides, the CDR3 is TGCAGTGCTAGAGATGGAAGGCACCGGGACTATGGCTACACCTTC. This sequence encodes CSARDGRHRDYGYTF.

This clonotype was counted a few times. The rearrangement links TRBV5-1 to TRBJ1-4; D ambiguous. The germline V and J ends were trimmed by 0 bases and 4 bases, with 4 bases remaining between them. Germline V gene lookup returns CDR1 SGHRS and CDR2 YFSETQ. This CDR3 has 13 residues. CDR3 in amino acids: CASSLEGNEKLFF. In DNA, the CDR3 is TGCGCCAGCAGCTTGGAGGGTAATGAAAAACTGTTTTTT.

This clonotype appeared a few times. The CDR3 nucleotides read TGCAGCGTTGAATACGGGTGGGGCAATCAGCCCCAGCATTTT. This codes for CSVEYGWGNQPQHF. V is TRBV29-1 and J is TRBJ1-5, with D unclear. V was clipped by 2 bases and J by 2 bases, with 10 bases between them. This CDR3 comprises 14 residues. Germline V gene sequence: CDR1 SQVTM, CDR2 ANQGSEA.

This clonotype has more than one count but fewer than ten. V gene TRBV6-2 or TRBV6-3 combines with J gene TRBJ1-5, with TRBD1 identical over 7 bases. V was clipped by 2 bases and J by 6 bases; unmatched bases: 7. Germline V lookup: CDR1 MNHEY, CDR2 SVGEGT. The CDR3 totals 15 residues. The CDR3: CASSYPTGLSQPQHF. CDR3 nucleotide sequence: TGTGCCAGCAGTTACCCGACAGGGTTGAGTCAGCCCCAGCATTTT.

J is TRBJ2-5 and V is TRBV4-1; TRBD1 aligns across 10 bases. Germline CDR1 and CDR2: MGHRA and YSYEKL. CDR3 length equals 15 residues. V dropped 2 bases and J dropped 2; count of bases not matched to a gene: 2. The CDR3 DNA is TGCGCCAGCAGCCAAAGGGACAGGGGTCAAGAGACCCAGTACTTC. Its protein is CASSQRDRGQETQYF.

This clonotype showed up just a few times. CDR3 coding DNA: TGCAGTGACAGGGGGCTCGACTATGGCTACACCTTC. Protein sequence: CSDRGLDYGYTF. The chain links TRBV20-1 to TRBJ1-2, with 9 bases lining up with TRBD1. This CDR3 has 12 residues. Germline CDR1 reads DFQATT; CDR2 reads SNEGSKA (reference sequence). J gave up 3 bases and V 7 bases, and 3 bases lay outside the gene matches.

The chain uses TRBV29-1 and TRBJ2-3; TRBD1 matches at 10 bases. This CDR3 is built from 13 residues. The V segment lost 5 bases and the J segment 4 bases; nucleotides outside the gene matches: 3. Per the germline V gene, CDR1 is SQVTM and CDR2 is ANQGSEA. CDR3 DNA: TGCAGCGTTCCGGGGACAGGGGCAGATACGCAGTATTTT. Translating it yields CSVPGTGADTQYF.

The table lists this clonotype with a few counts. The rearrangement joins TRBV11-2 to TRBJ1-4, with 7 positions matching TRBD1. J was trimmed by 7 bases and V by 0 bases; bases with no gene match: 11. The CDR3 length is 17 residues. Germline-derived CDR1 and CDR2 are SGHAT and FQNNGV. The CDR3 region has the DNA TGTGCCAGCAGCTTAGACCGGGACAGAGCCTGGAGTGAAAAACTGTTTTTT. This codes for CASSLDRDRAWSEKLFF.

This clonotype was seen more than once but under ten times. J is TRBJ1-3 and V is TRBV5-1, with 7 bases fitting TRBD1. Germline V lookup: CDR1 SGHRS, CDR2 YFSETQ. The CDR3 is made up of 16 amino acids. V dropped 1 base and J dropped 0; count of bases not matched to a gene: 4. The CDR3 spells CASSLTPGGSGNTIYF. CDR3 DNA: TGCGCCAGCAGCTTGACCCCAGGGGGCTCTGGAAACACCATATATTTT.

This chain joins TRBV10-3 and TRBJ2-7, with a weak D call TRBD2 (5 bases). The CDR3 totals 14 residues. Deletions cut 0 bases from V and 3 bases from J, with 9 bases between. CDR1 and CDR2 from the germline V gene are ENHRY and SYGVKD. The CDR3 here is CAISESGRDYEQYF. CDR3 in DNA: TGTGCCATCAGTGAGTCCGGACGGGACTACGAGCAGTACTTC.

The V call is TRBV28, the J call TRBJ1-2; D call uncertain. This CDR3 spans 15 amino acids. Germline CDR1 is MDHEN and CDR2 is SYDVKM. The germline V and J ends were trimmed by 7 bases and 4 bases, with 19 bases remaining between them. For the CDR3, the DNA is TGTGCCAGCACCTTCCCCGGGGTGGGAAGCTATGGCTACACCTTC. It specifies CASTFPGVGSYGYTF.

This clonotype was recorded many times. This chain connects TRBV4-1 to TRBJ1-5; D is undetermined. The CDR3 covers 15 residues. CDR1 is MGHRA and CDR2 is YSYEKL in the germline V gene. The V end lost 4 bases, the J end lost 0 bases, and 10 bases lay between the germline ends. CDR3 loop: CASSRLGISNQPQHF. The DNA of the CDR3 is TGCGCCAGCAGCCGCCTGGGCATTAGCAATCAGCCCCAGCATTTT.

This clonotype was observed once. The rearrangement joins TRBV29-1 to TRBJ2-1; D remains unclear. V lost 4 bases to trimming and J lost 10 bases, with 14 bases between them. Germline V gene data show CDR1 as SQVTM and CDR2 as ANQGSEA. The CDR3 extends over 12 amino acids. For the CDR3, the DNA is TGCAGCGTTGTAGGTCTAACCCTCGAGCAGTTCTTC. The encoded protein is CSVVGLTLEQFF.

The chain carries TRBV12-3 or TRBV12-4 and TRBJ1-2; no reliable D call. This CDR3 region has 11 residues. The ends were cut back, 3 bases at V and 8 bases at J, with 7 bases in the middle. DNA for the CDR3: TGTGCCAGCAGTTTGTCTGGGGGCTACACCTTC. Its translation is CASSLSGGYTF.

This chain joins TRBV5-6 and TRBJ2-3; the match to TRBD2 covers 8 bases. J lost 2 bases, V lost 6 bases, and 5 bases had no gene match. The CDR3 spans 14 residues. From germline, CDR1 is SGHDT and CDR2 YYEEEE. The CDR3 DNA reads as TGTGCCAGCACCTTTAGCGGGGTCACAGATACGCAGTATTTT. Protein sequence: CASTFSGVTDTQYF.

This clonotype showed up many times. This chain uses TRBV3-1 with TRBJ1-5, with D possibly TRBD1 on 5 matching bases. The germline gives CDR1 LGHDT, CDR2 YNNKEL (reference sequence). V lost 6 bases and J lost 4, with 7 bases in between. The CDR3 totals 12 residues. The CDR3 here is CASSPGNQPQHF. CDR3 coding DNA: TGTGCCAGCAGTCCAGGGAATCAGCCCCAGCATTTT.